These 17 T cell receptor beta chains were all obtained from the same sample, sequenced in a study of blood T cell repertoires in COVID-19. The method was immunoSEQ multiplex PCR; TCRdb's version includes in-frame clones alone and lacks a portion of them. The sample holds 240,000 or so clones, about four fifths seen once. The material sequenced was peripheral blood. These receptors came from an elderly woman with acute or convalescent COVID-19.

The gene calls are TRBV28 and TRBJ2-1; tentative D call: TRBD1 (5 bases). The V end lost 7 bases, the J end lost 0 bases, and 7 bases lay between the germline ends. Looked up from germline, CDR1 is MDHEN and CDR2 is SYDVKM. The CDR3 consists of 13 residues. Here the CDR3 DNA reads TGTGCCAGCAAGGGGCGCTCCTACAATGAGCAGTTCTTC. Amino acids: CASKGRSYNEQFF.

The chain uses TRBV5-6 and TRBJ2-1; D call uncertain. Germline CDR1 and CDR2: SGHDT and YYEEEE. V was clipped by 2 bases and J by 0 bases, with 9 bases between them. CDR3 length: 15 amino acids. The CDR3 loop is CASSFGPVSYNEQFF. Written as DNA, the CDR3 is TGTGCCAGCAGCTTCGGTCCTGTCTCCTACAATGAGCAGTTCTTC.

The rearrangement links TRBV28 to TRBJ1-1, with D perhaps matching TRBD1 (6 bases). The length of the CDR3 is 14 residues. Germline V gene sequence: CDR1 MDHEN, CDR2 SYDVKM. V shed 4 bases and J shed 5 bases, with 14 bases lying between them. CDR3 nucleotides: TGTGCCAGCAGTTCACAGGGTCCGACAACTGAAGCTTTCTTT. This codes for CASSSQGPTTEAFF.

This rearrangement joins TRBV19 to TRBJ1-1, with D uncertain. This CDR3 has 14 amino acids. Trimming took 3 bases from V and 4 from J, leaving 12 bases between them. CDR1 is LNHDA, CDR2 SQIVND, per germline (reference sequence). The CDR3 is CASSMGRTFTEAFF. CDR3 sequence (DNA): TGTGCCAGTAGTATGGGTCGGACTTTCACTGAAGCTTTCTTT.

The chain combines TRBV28 with TRBJ2-5; TRBD1 is a possible D gene (6 bases). The CDR3 totals 14 residues. In germline, CDR1 is MDHEN, CDR2 SYDVKM. V was cut by 10 bases and J by 2 bases, with 17 bases left in between. The DNA of the CDR3 is TGTGCCATCGGCTGGGGGCAGCCACAAGAGACCCAGTACTTC. Encoded protein: CAIGWGQPQETQYF.

The genes are TRBV30 and TRBJ1-1; D unclear. From germline, CDR1 is GTSNPN and CDR2 SVGIG (reference sequence). V lost 5 bases to trimming and J lost 7 bases, with 17 bases between them. The CDR3 is 13 residues long. The CDR3 loop reads CAWQPPGMLEAFF. The CDR3, as DNA: TGTGCCTGGCAGCCCCCGGGAATGCTTGAAGCTTTCTTT.

This chain links TRBV4-2 with TRBJ1-1; D is perhaps TRBD1 (6 bases). The CDR3 has 17 residues. Per the germline V gene, CDR1 is LGHNA and CDR2 is YNFKEQ. V gave up 4 bases and J gave up 0 bases, with 18 bases separating them. The CDR3 loop reads CASSPQGTHGMNTEAFF. CDR3 nucleotides: TGTGCCAGCAGCCCACAGGGTACCCACGGTATGAACACTGAAGCTTTCTTT.

V is TRBV2 and J is TRBJ2-1; 11 bases line up with TRBD2. Germline-derived CDR1 and CDR2 are SNHLY and FYNNEI. This CDR3 is 17 amino acids long. Trimming at V came to 4 bases and at J to 0 bases, leaving 5 bases not matched to a gene. The CDR3 region is CASSGLAGGSSYNEQFF. The CDR3 coding sequence is TGTGCCAGCAGTGGGCTAGCGGGGGGCTCCTCCTACAATGAGCAGTTCTTC.

The V gene is TRBV19, the J gene TRBJ1-3, with 9 bases aligning to TRBD1. The CDR3 covers 17 residues. The J segment lost 2 bases and the V segment lost 3 bases, leaving 8 bases of the junction unmatched. Germline V lookup: CDR1 LNHDA, CDR2 SQIVND (reference sequence). The CDR3 protein is CASSIFSGTGTGNTIYF. As DNA, the CDR3 is TGTGCCAGTAGTATTTTCTCCGGGACAGGGACTGGAAACACCATATATTTT. Full variable domain (outside the CDR3, taken from reference TRBV19 and TRBJ1-3): DGGITQSPKYLFRKEGQNVTLSCEQNLNHDAMYWYRQDPGQGLRLIYYSQIVNDFQKGDIAEGYSVSREKKESFPLTVTSAQKNPTAFYLCASSIFSGTGTGNTIYFGEGSWLTVV.

This chain links TRBV2 with TRBJ1-2; D gene uncertain. Germline lookup yields CDR1 SNHLY and CDR2 FYNNEI. V lost 1 base to trimming and J lost 8 bases, with 17 bases between them. This CDR3 has 15 amino acids. In DNA form, the CDR3 reads TGTGCCAGCAGTGAAGTAGCGGCGGCCATGAGAGGCTACACCTTC. The encoded protein is CASSEVAAAMRGYTF.

The chain carries TRBV20-1 and TRBJ1-2; no clear D gene. Trimming left V 5 bases short and J 4 bases short, with 8 bases between. The CDR3 length is 11 residues. In germline, CDR1 is DFQATT, CDR2 SNEGSKA (reference sequence). The CDR3 DNA is TGCAGTGCTTGGTCGAGCTATGGCTACACCTTC. Its protein is CSAWSSYGYTF.

DNA of the CDR3: TGTGCCAGCAGCGCGGGCTCAGGGCGGGGGCAAGAGACCCAGTACTTC. This codes for CASSAGSGRGQETQYF. The V and J genes are TRBV7-8 and TRBJ2-5, with TRBD2 matching over 7 bases. The junction had 11 bases not matched to a gene; V was cut back by 5 bases and J by 2 bases. The length of the CDR3 is 16 residues. Germline values: CDR1 SGHVS, CDR2 FQNEAQ. Together with reference TRBV7-8 and TRBJ2-5, the CDR3 gives the full variable domain: GAGVSQSPRYKVAKRGQDVALRCDPISGHVSLFWYQQALGQGPEFLTYFQNEAQLDKSGLPSDRFFAERPEGSVSTLKIQRTQQEDSAVYLCASSAGSGRGQETQYFGPGTRLLVL.

The chain links TRBV18 to TRBJ2-5; D is unclear. Trimming took 0 bases from V and 4 from J, leaving 9 bases between them. The CDR3 runs 14 residues. The germline V gene encodes CDR1 KGHSH and CDR2 LQKENI. The CDR3, as DNA: TGTGCCAGCTCACCACCTGGAGCCCCAGAGACCCAGTACTTC. Amino acids: CASSPPGAPETQYF.

This chain links TRBV19 with TRBJ1-3; D gene uncertain. The length of the CDR3 is 14 residues. The V and J ends lost 7 bases and 8 bases respectively, with 18 bases between them. Germline V gives CDR1 LNHDA, CDR2 SQIVND (reference sequence). DNA of the CDR3: TGTGCCAGTAACCCAACGGGTCGAGTTGACACCATATATTTT. Amino acid sequence: CASNPTGRVDTIYF.

J is TRBJ2-7 and V is TRBV2; 8 nucleotides match TRBD1. V was clipped by 4 bases and J by 6 bases; unmatched bases: 2. In germline, CDR1 is SNHLY, CDR2 FYNNEI. This CDR3 region has 12 residues. CDR3 DNA sequence: TGTGCCAGCAGTGGACAGGGGCGCGAGCAGTACTTC. Residues: CASSGQGREQYF.

The chain recombines TRBV25-1 with TRBJ1-1, with 7 bases fitting TRBD1. Looked up from germline, CDR1 is MGHDK and CDR2 is SYGVNS. Losses at the gene ends were 4 bases for V and 1 base for J; bases not matched to a gene: 6. This CDR3 has 15 residues. This CDR3 is CASSADRVGNTEAFF. CDR3 coding DNA: TGTGCCAGCAGTGCCGACAGGGTTGGGAACACTGAAGCTTTCTTT.

This clone showed up just a few times. The chain joins TRBV5-1 to TRBJ2-3, with 8 bases identical to TRBD1. There are 15 residues in the CDR3. The V gene's germline CDR1 is SGHRS and CDR2 YFSETQ. Trimming cost V 4 bases and J 6 bases; bases outside gene matches: 10. In nucleotides, the CDR3 is TGCGCCAGCAGCCAAGGACAGGGATTCAGGGATACGCAGTATTTT. This sequence encodes CASSQGQGFRDTQYF.